This T cell receptor (beta chain) derives from a study of shared clonotypes between healthy human individuals. Study in general: Aged 18 to 49, the donors were two women and a few men. Findings and limits, study-wide: Non-shared clonotypes were found to have lower generation probabilities than the clonotypes that were shared by all four of the sorted-subset donors.

CD4+ cells yielded CD45RA+ naive and CD45RA-negative memory subsets. In the original processing: In the immunoSEQ data, sequences were junction-only and lacked quality scores, so filtering differed. Sequencing was performed with immunoSEQ multiplex PCR; in TCRdb, only in-frame clones are kept and a portion is missing. For V, J and clone size, that table is used; D and trimming come from the DNA. The table shows about 2.4 million clones, with roughly 93% occurring only once. In regard to this clone: What it binds is unknown.

In germline, CDR1 is SGHAT, CDR2 FQNNGV. The CDR3 spans 15 residues. The ends lost 3 bases at V and 5 bases at J; junction bases unmatched: 2. Sequenced: naive CD4+ T cells from PBMCs. Subset here: CD45RA+ positively selected. The chain carries TRBV11-2 and TRBJ2-2; the match to TRBD2 covers 11 bases. The TCR comes from a man between 18 and 35 years old in good health. Some clones in this sample may be carry-over from other donors' samples. The CDR3 sequence: CASSLTSGMTGELFF. For the CDR3, the DNA is TGTGCCAGCAGCTTGACTAGCGGGATGACCGGGGAGCTGTTTTTT.